Listed here are 29 T cell receptor beta chains from one sample, sequenced in a study of cytomegalovirus exposure and HLA in healthy donors. The PCR contained 60 Vbeta and 13 Jbeta primers. The data were produced by immunoSEQ multiplex PCR, yet TCRdb's version contains in-frame clones alone and is incomplete. The table records over 150,000 clones, approximately 81% of them present only once. The specimen sequenced was PBMCs. These receptors all stem from a woman aged 25 to 39 in good health and CMV-seropositive.

The rearrangement joins TRBV10-2 to TRBJ2-7; 7 bases map to TRBD2. J gave up 2 bases and V 0 bases, and 10 bases lay outside the gene matches. The CDR3 runs to 17 residues. The V gene's germline CDR1 is WSHSY and CDR2 SAAADI. CDR3 coding DNA: TGCGCCAGCAGTGAGTCGATGGACCGGGGGGTTCCCTACGAGCAGTACTTC. Translated, it gives CASSESMDRGVPYEQYF.

J is TRBJ1-6 and V is TRBV6-6, with 8 positions matching TRBD1. There are 15 residues in the CDR3. The germline V gene encodes CDR1 MNHNY and CDR2 SVGAGI (reference sequence). V was clipped by 5 bases and J by 9 bases; unmatched bases: 9. CDR3 sequence: CASSTRTGNVSPLHF. Here the CDR3 DNA reads TGTGCCAGCAGTACCCGGACAGGGAATGTTTCACCCCTCCACTTT.

The chain couples TRBV14 to TRBJ1-6; the D gene is possibly TRBD1 (5 bases). This CDR3 has 16 amino acids. V lost 0 bases to trimming and J lost 9 bases, with 15 bases between them. CDR1 SGHDN and CDR2 FVKESK come from the germline V gene. CDR3 nucleotides: TGTGCCAGCAGCCAAGATCATGCAGGGAATGGTTCACCCCTCCACTTT. Its protein is CASSQDHAGNGSPLHF.

This chain joins TRBV30 and TRBJ1-6, with a weak D call TRBD1 (6 bases). Germline V CDR1 and CDR2: GTSNPN, SVGIG (reference sequence). There are 15 residues in the CDR3. Between the trimmed V and J ends, which lost 4 bases and 7 bases, there was a span of 17 bases. For the CDR3, the DNA is TGTGCCTGGAACAGGGAGACGGTTGGGAATTCACCCCTCCACTTT. It translates to CAWNRETVGNSPLHF.

The gene calls are TRBV6-1 and TRBJ1-3; the D gene is possibly TRBD1 (5 bases). Trimming pared 6 bases from V and 4 bases from J, leaving 10 bases between. CDR3 length: 13 amino acids. The germline CDR1 and CDR2 sequences are MNHNS and SASEGT. CDR3 loop: CASRGAGGNTIYF. The CDR3 nucleotides read TGTGCCAGCAGAGGGGCTGGAGGAAACACCATATATTTT.

This clone has just a few counts. The genes are TRBV5-4 and TRBJ2-4; 9 bases align to TRBD1. CDR3 length: 15 residues. CDR1 and CDR2 (germline): SGHNT, YYREEE (reference sequence). The V gene end was trimmed by 4 bases and the J gene end by 3 bases; junction bases not matched to a gene: 5. The DNA of the CDR3 is TGTGCCAGCAGCCCCCTGGGACAGGGCAAAAACATTCAGTACTTC. This codes for CASSPLGQGKNIQYF.

V usage is TRBV18 and J usage is TRBJ1-1, with TRBD1 as a possible D gene (5 bases). Germline V gene data show CDR1 as KGHSH and CDR2 as LQKENI. The CDR3 has 15 amino acids. The V gene lost 3 bases and the J gene lost 4 bases, with 15 bases spanning the gap. DNA of the CDR3: TGTGCCAGCTCACCGCTAGCCTCGGGGGGCACTGAAGCTTTCTTT. As protein: CASSPLASGGTEAFF. Complete variable domain (other parts from reference TRBV18 and TRBJ1-1): NAGVMQNPRHLVRRRGQEARLRCSPMKGHSHVYWYRQLPEEGLKFMVYLQKENIIDESGMPKERFSAEFPKEGPSILRIQQVVRGDSAAYFCASSPLASGGTEAFFGQGTRLTVV.

The CDR3 DNA is TGTGCCAGCAGTTTGGAGGGCTATTATGGCTACACCTTC. It translates to CASSLEGYYGYTF. The chain uses TRBV6-6 and TRBJ1-2; D unclear. The length of the CDR3 is 13 residues. Trimming pared 4 bases from V and 5 bases from J, leaving 11 bases between. Germline V CDR1 and CDR2: MNHNY, SVGAGI (reference sequence).

In DNA, the CDR3 is TGTGCCAGCAGCCCCGGGGGGAAGAGCACTGAAGCTTTCTTT. It encodes CASSPGGKSTEAFF. V usage is TRBV9 and J usage is TRBJ1-1, with D tentatively TRBD1 (5 bases). Trimming left V 4 bases short and J 4 bases short, with 14 bases between. Germline lookup yields CDR1 SGDLS and CDR2 YYNGEE. The CDR3 is 14 residues long.

The genes are TRBV5-4 and TRBJ2-6; no reliable D call. Trimming took 1 base from V and 0 from J, leaving 2 bases between them. The CDR3 is 14 amino acids. The germline CDR1 and CDR2 sequences are SGHNT and YYREEE (reference sequence). The CDR3 DNA reads TGTGCCAGCAGCTTGCGCTCTGGGGCCAACGTCCTGACTTTC. This translates into CASSLRSGANVLTF.

The chain is built from TRBV9 and TRBJ2-7; D is perhaps TRBD1 (7 bases). The CDR3 extends over 15 amino acids. V was cut by 4 bases and J by 5 bases, with 19 bases left in between. Germline V lookup: CDR1 SGDLS, CDR2 YYNGEE. CDR3 in DNA: TGTGCCAGCAGCCCCAGTGGGGGCAGGGGGGACGAGCAGTACTTC. Translating gives CASSPSGGRGDEQYF.

The chain uses TRBV29-1 and TRBJ1-1; 8 nucleotides agree with TRBD1. V lost 4 bases, J lost 11 bases, and 6 bases stayed unmatched. This CDR3 spans 11 amino acids. Germline loops: CDR1 SQVTM, CDR2 ANQGSEA. The CDR3 sequence: CSVGTGNWAFF. For the CDR3, the DNA is TGCAGCGTTGGGACAGGGAATTGGGCTTTCTTT.

This chain links TRBV6-5 with TRBJ1-2, with a tentative D call TRBD1 (5 bases). Germline assignment: CDR1 MNHEY and CDR2 SVGAGI. Between the trimmed V and J ends, which lost 8 bases and 1 base, there was a span of 11 bases. This CDR3 spans 13 amino acids. The CDR3 nucleotides are TGTGCCAGCTCCAGACAGAATAACTATGGCTACACCTTC. Protein product: CASSRQNNYGYTF.

This clone came up once. This sequence joins TRBV19 and TRBJ2-7; TRBD1 matches at 9 bases. J lost 6 bases, V lost 6 bases, and 9 bases had no gene match. Germline V gene sequence: CDR1 LNHDA, CDR2 SQIVND (reference sequence). This CDR3 region has 14 residues. The CDR3 region has the DNA TGTGCCAGTAGAGGCTCGGGACAGGGACTCGAGCAGTACTTC. This codes for CASRGSGQGLEQYF.

This chain links TRBV7-2 with TRBJ2-2; D unclear. The CDR3 extends over 13 amino acids. Looked up from germline, CDR1 is SGHTA and CDR2 is FQGNSA. The V and J ends lost 3 bases and 5 bases respectively, with 7 bases between them. The CDR3 bases are TGTGCCAGCAGCTTCAGGCAGACCGGGGAGCTGTTTTTT. This sequence encodes CASSFRQTGELFF.

The chain links TRBV7-3 to TRBJ2-3, with 7 bases matching TRBD2. Germline CDR1 SGHTA, CDR2 FQGTGA. CDR3 length: 16 residues. The J segment lost 5 bases and the V segment lost 3 bases, leaving 11 bases of the junction unmatched. CDR3 loop: CASSLRSGSGVDTQYF. As DNA, the CDR3 is TGTGCCAGCAGCTTGCGCAGCGGCAGCGGGGTAGATACGCAGTATTTT.

The rearrangement uses TRBV6-6 and TRBJ2-3, with TRBD2 identical over 7 bases. J was trimmed by 0 bases and V by 10 bases; bases with no gene match: 7. Germline V gene sequence: CDR1 MNHNY, CDR2 SVGAGI (reference sequence). The CDR3 is made up of 14 amino acids. The CDR3 loop reads CATLKRDSTDTQYF. The CDR3 DNA sequence: TGTGCCACCTTAAAGCGGGACAGCACAGATACGCAGTATTTT.

The chain uses TRBV6-6 and TRBJ1-6; D gene ambiguous. CDR3 length equals 15 residues. CDR1 and CDR2 from the germline V gene are MNHNY and SVGAGI (reference sequence). Trimming shortened V by 2 bases and J by 8 bases, and 13 bases separated the two germline ends. The CDR3 nucleotides read TGTGCCAGCAGTTACATGGGTGGAGACGATTCACCCCTCCACTTT. Protein product: CASSYMGGDDSPLHF.

This sequence joins TRBV5-5 and TRBJ1-1; D may be TRBD1 (6 bases). V gave up 5 bases and J gave up 1 base, with 9 bases separating them. CDR3 length equals 13 residues. CDR1 is SGHKS and CDR2 is YYEKEE in the germline V gene (reference sequence). The CDR3 spells CASRGAGNTEAFF. CDR3 coding DNA: TGTGCCAGCAGGGGGGCAGGGAACACTGAAGCTTTCTTT.

V and J are TRBV7-9 and TRBJ1-1; TRBD1 aligns across 8 bases. After removal of 3 bases from V and 11 bases from J, the junction contained 26 bases not matched to a gene. This CDR3 is built from 19 residues. The germline V gene has CDR1 SEHNR and CDR2 FQNEAQ (reference sequence). CDR3 in amino acids: CASSFQIRPGTGSGLGAFF. Here the CDR3 DNA reads TGTGCCAGCAGCTTTCAGATCCGACCTGGGACAGGTTCGGGTTTAGGGGCTTTCTTT.

J is TRBJ2-1 and V is TRBV5-6; D is undetermined. The CDR3 runs to 14 residues. The V end was cut by 2 bases, the J end by 7 bases, with 13 bases between. Germline CDR1 is SGHDT and CDR2 is YYEEEE. In DNA form, the CDR3 reads TGTGCCAGCAGCTTCGACGAGACTTTAAATGAGCAGTTCTTC. It is translated as CASSFDETLNEQFF.

This sequence joins TRBV13 and TRBJ1-6; TRBD1 aligns across 7 bases. Germline CDR1 and CDR2: PRHDT and FYEKMQ (reference sequence). This CDR3 contains 15 residues. The V and J ends lost 0 bases and 10 bases, in that order; junction bases with no gene match: 6. The CDR3 spells CASSLGSGGRSPLHF. CDR3 DNA: TGTGCCAGCAGCTTAGGCTCAGGGGGGCGATCACCCCTCCACTTT.

The chain joins TRBV19 to TRBJ1-6; D unresolved. Germline loops: CDR1 LNHDA, CDR2 SQIVND (reference sequence). CDR3 length: 16 amino acids. The V gene lost 4 bases and the J gene lost 0 bases, with 10 bases spanning the gap. CDR3 residues: CASSKLVSSYNSPLHF. CDR3 DNA: TGTGCCAGTAGTAAGTTGGTGAGCTCCTATAATTCACCCCTCCACTTT. Full variable domain (missing parts from reference TRBV19 and TRBJ1-6): DGGITQSPKYLFRKEGQNVTLSCEQNLNHDAMYWYRQDPGQGLRLIYYSQIVNDFQKGDIAEGYSVSREKKESFPLTVTSAQKNPTAFYLCASSKLVSSYNSPLHFGNGTRLTVT.

The chain combines TRBV9 with TRBJ1-2; 7 nucleotides match TRBD1. V lost 4 bases, J lost 3 bases, and 9 bases stayed unmatched. The CDR3 has 15 amino acids. Germline assignment: CDR1 SGDLS and CDR2 YYNGEE. The chain's CDR3 is CASSTTGWGHYGYTF. The CDR3 DNA sequence: TGTGCCAGCAGCACGACAGGGTGGGGACACTATGGCTACACCTTC.

The chain has TRBV7-9 and TRBJ1-2; 9 nucleotides agree with TRBD1. Germline trimming cut 6 bases from V and 4 bases from J; bases unmatched to any gene: 12. The CDR3 covers 16 residues. The V gene's germline CDR1 is SEHNR and CDR2 FQNEAQ (reference sequence). The CDR3 loop is CASRSTGQGGGYGYTF. CDR3 DNA sequence: TGTGCCAGCAGGTCAACGGGACAGGGTGGGGGCTATGGCTACACCTTC.

This chain uses TRBV29-1 with TRBJ1-1; D perhaps matches TRBD1 (6 bases). V was pared by 4 bases and J by 3 bases, with 15 bases between. CDR1 and CDR2 (germline): SQVTM, ANQGSEA. The CDR3 is 14 residues long. CDR3 sequence: CSVGWQSGDTEAFF. For the CDR3, the DNA is TGCAGCGTTGGGTGGCAGTCAGGGGACACTGAAGCTTTCTTT.

J is TRBJ1-2 and V is TRBV6-1, with a weak D call TRBD1 (5 bases). Germline loops: CDR1 MNHNS, CDR2 SASEGT. The germline V and J ends were trimmed by 4 bases and 2 bases, with 17 bases remaining between them. This CDR3 region has 16 residues. The CDR3 nucleotides are TGTGCCAGCAGTGGGACCGCGGGACGGTTGAACTATGGCTACACCTTC. Protein sequence: CASSGTAGRLNYGYTF.

V and J are TRBV16 and TRBJ2-7, with D unclear. The V gene lost 4 bases and the J gene lost 1 base, with 11 bases spanning the gap. Germline assignment: CDR1 KGHSY and CDR2 FQNENV. This CDR3 has 14 amino acids. CDR3 nucleotide sequence: TGTGCCAGCAGCCCCTCAGGCAGTTCCTACGAGCAGTACTTC. This translates into CASSPSGSSYEQYF.

This clone occurred a few times. This rearrangement joins TRBV7-8 to TRBJ1-6; TRBD1 might be the D (6 bases). CDR1 and CDR2 (germline): SGHVS, FQNEAQ. This CDR3 has 15 residues. V lost 5 bases and J 10 bases, leaving 18 bases between the germline ends. The CDR3 reads CASSRGGQEGSPLHF. CDR3 DNA: TGTGCCAGCAGCAGGGGGGGGCAGGAAGGCTCACCCCTCCACTTT.